This T cell receptor beta chain is drawn from a study of CD8+ T cells in alopecia areata listed by TCRdb under 2018. Notes on the research overall: The treated patients, all with moderate-to-severe alopecia areata, were enrolled in an open-label pilot trial of oral tofacitinib given at 5 to 10 mg twice daily. Tofacitinib was administered for 6 to 18 months, and 6 months of follow-up off drug were then conducted to assess delayed response and recurrence. Disease severity in treated patients was measured with the SALT score, which quantifies the percentage of affected scalp surface area. In both human patients and the C3H/HeJ mouse model, the study applied high-throughput TCRbeta sequencing to look at T cell clonal expansion in alopecia areata. On the human side, TCRbeta sequencing was run on scalp tissue and on sorted CD4+ and CD8+ peripheral blood T cells from healthy controls and from alopecia areata patients with either patchy or totalis/universalis disease. Biopsies were taken from tofacitinib-treated patients at baseline and again at 4 and 24 weeks into treatment, and several of those patients also had a later scalp biopsy. Clonality in the scalp was compared among normal scalp (n=4), patchy alopecia areata scalp (n=8), and alopecia totalis/universalis scalp (n=8). RNA came from the PAXgene miRNA kit for fixed scalp, the miRNeasy kit for PBMCs, and the RNeasy kit for mouse skin. TCRbeta CDR3 regions were amplified by immunoSEQ multiplex PCR using 35 Vbeta forward and 13 Jbeta reverse primers.

General conclusions and limits of the study: The treated cohort was small, with a single nonresponder, so links between baseline CD8+ expansion and response need larger studies. Resident alphabeta T cells in normal human skin are also sequenced, complicating scalp TCR repertoire analysis, unlike mouse skin dominated by gammadelta T cells. Tofacitinib significantly decreased scalp clonality and the number of expanded CD8+ clones among the top 100 scalp clones. During tofacitinib treatment, many expanded lesional clones remained in scalp and blood, and this persistence may partly explain relapse after treatment is stopped. Compared with normal scalp, lesional scalp had higher clonality and more expanded CD8+ clones, particularly in alopecia totalis/universalis, a pattern that suggests antigenic drive. Compared with mice, TCR sequences shared between patients were less clear, possibly partly because of HLA diversity across the patient population.

In regard to this clone: No antigen is known for it. No clone much larger than this one lies a single base away; base qualities are absent.

The sample's time point label, in plain terms: around 22 weeks on oral tofacitinib. The intended sense of this specimen's treatment or condition label: oral pan-JAK inhibitor, 5-10 mg twice daily. Lesional scalp punch biopsies and peripheral blood were collected from alopecia areata patients. PBMCs were isolated by density centrifugation and stained for CD3, CD4 and CD8, after which CD4+ and CD8+ T cells were sorted on a FACSAria. Libraries were made using the immunoSEQ multiplex PCR assay. To provide template for TCR sequencing, every sample had RNA extracted and reverse transcribed into cDNA. First-strand cDNA was synthesized with SuperScript III using a 2:1 mix of oligo-dT and random hexamers. A synthetic immune receptor repertoire was used to measure amplification bias, and any remaining bias was corrected computationally. For the original study's pipeline: Raw reads were preprocessed to remove errors, and CDR3 was defined by IMGT conventions from the conserved cysteine to phenylalanine. Clonality was calculated as 1 minus Shannon entropy normalized by log2 of the number of productive unique TCRs. Scalp TCRbeta sequences were cross-referenced with sorted blood CD4 and CD8 repertoires so that the CD4 or CD8 identity of scalp clones could be inferred. In its TCRdb copy, this immuneACCESS table keeps in-frame sequences only and misses some clones. Where compared with another copy, unresolved V genes explain less than half of these, and the others have no known cause. From that table come the V and J calls and clone size; the DNA was used to work out D and trimming. Present in this sample are under 150,000 clones, roughly three fifths of which were seen just once. More than 3% of the sample is held by the ten biggest clonotypes.

The specimen comprised CD4+ T cells sorted from blood, sampled at week 24, from a patient treated with tofacitinib. This receptor was taken from a human donor with alopecia areata.

In nucleotides, the sequence is TGTGCCACCAGCAGAGACCTAGGTGGAGCAGGCAACTATGGCTACACCTTC. Its amino acids are CATSRDLGGAGNYGYTF. The rearrangement joined TRBV15 to TRBJ1-2, with the D gene too uncertain to name. From its cysteine to its phenylalanine, the CDR3 spans 17 amino acids. This entry keeps only the CDR3 DNA: 51 bases, framed from base 1. V sheds 0 bases and J sheds 2 bases, leaving 16 bases between their ends. As encoded in the germline V gene (reference sequence), CDR1 is LNHNV while CDR2 is YYDKDF.